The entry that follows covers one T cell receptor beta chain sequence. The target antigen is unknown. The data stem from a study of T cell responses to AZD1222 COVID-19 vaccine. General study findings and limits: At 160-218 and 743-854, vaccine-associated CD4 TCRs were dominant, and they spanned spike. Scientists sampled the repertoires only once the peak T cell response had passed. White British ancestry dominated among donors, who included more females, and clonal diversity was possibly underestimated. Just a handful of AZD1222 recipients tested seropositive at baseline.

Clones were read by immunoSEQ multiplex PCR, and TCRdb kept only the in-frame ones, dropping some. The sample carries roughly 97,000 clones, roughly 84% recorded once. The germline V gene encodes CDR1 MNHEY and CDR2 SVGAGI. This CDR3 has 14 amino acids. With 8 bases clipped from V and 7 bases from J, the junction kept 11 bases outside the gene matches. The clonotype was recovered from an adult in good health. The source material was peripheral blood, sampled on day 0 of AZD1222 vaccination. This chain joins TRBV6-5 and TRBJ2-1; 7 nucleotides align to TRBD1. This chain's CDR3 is CASGSGGTTNEQFF. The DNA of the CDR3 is TGTGCCAGCGGTTCAGGGGGAACTACAAATGAGCAGTTCTTC.